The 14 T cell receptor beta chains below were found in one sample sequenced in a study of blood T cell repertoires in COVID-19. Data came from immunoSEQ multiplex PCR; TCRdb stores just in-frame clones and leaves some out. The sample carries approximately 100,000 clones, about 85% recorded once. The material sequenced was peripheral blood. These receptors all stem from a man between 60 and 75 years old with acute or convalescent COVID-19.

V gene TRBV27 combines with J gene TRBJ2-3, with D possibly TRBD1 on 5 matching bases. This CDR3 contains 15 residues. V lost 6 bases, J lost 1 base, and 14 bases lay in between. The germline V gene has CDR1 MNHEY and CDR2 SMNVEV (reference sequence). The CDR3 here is CASSRQPSGTDTQYF. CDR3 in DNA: TGTGCCAGCAGCCGACAGCCTTCCGGCACAGATACGCAGTATTTT.

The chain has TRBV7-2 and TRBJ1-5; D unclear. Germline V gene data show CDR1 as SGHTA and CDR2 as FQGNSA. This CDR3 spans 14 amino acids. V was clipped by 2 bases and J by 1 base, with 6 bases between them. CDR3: CASSLRGSNQPQHF. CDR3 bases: TGTGCCAGCAGCTTAAGAGGAAGCAATCAGCCCCAGCATTTT.

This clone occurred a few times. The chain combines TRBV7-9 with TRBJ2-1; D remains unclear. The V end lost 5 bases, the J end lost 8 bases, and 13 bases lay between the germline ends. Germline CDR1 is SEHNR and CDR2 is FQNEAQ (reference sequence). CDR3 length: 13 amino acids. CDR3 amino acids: CASSRARGDEQFF. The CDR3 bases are TGTGCCAGCAGCCGCGCCCGCGGCGATGAGCAGTTCTTC.

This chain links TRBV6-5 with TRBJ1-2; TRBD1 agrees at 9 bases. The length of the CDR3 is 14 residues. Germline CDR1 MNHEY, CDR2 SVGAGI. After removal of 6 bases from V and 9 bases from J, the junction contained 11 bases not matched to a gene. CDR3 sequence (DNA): TGTGCCAGCAGGGGGGGACAGGGACTACGGAGCTACACCTTC. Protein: CASRGGQGLRSYTF.

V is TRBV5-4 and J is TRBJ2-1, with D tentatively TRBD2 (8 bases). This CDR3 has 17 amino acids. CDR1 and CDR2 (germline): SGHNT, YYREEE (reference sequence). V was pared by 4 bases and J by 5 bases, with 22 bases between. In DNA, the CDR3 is TGTGCCAGCAGCAGCGGGGGTCCGGGACAGACCCACAATGAGCAGTTCTTC. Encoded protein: CASSSGGPGQTHNEQFF.

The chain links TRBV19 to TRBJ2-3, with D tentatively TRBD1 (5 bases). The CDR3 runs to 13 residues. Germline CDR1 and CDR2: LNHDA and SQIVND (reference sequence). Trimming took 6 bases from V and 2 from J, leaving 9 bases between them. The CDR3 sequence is CASRWGLTDTQYF. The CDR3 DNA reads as TGTGCCAGTAGGTGGGGCCTCACAGATACGCAGTATTTT. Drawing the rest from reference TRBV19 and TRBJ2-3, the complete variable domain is DGGITQSPKYLFRKEGQNVTLSCEQNLNHDAMYWYRQDPGQGLRLIYYSQIVNDFQKGDIAEGYSVSREKKESFPLTVTSAQKNPTAFYLCASRWGLTDTQYFGPGTRLTVL.

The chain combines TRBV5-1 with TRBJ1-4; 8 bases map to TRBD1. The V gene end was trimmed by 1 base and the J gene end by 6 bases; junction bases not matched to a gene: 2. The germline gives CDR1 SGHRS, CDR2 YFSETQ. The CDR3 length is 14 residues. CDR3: CASSLNRGDEKLFF. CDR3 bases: TGCGCCAGCAGCTTGAACAGGGGGGATGAAAAACTGTTTTTT.

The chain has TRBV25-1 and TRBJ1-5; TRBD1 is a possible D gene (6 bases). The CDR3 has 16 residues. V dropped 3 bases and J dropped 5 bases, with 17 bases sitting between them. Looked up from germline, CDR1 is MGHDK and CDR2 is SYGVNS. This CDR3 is CASSDHRDVIDQPQHF. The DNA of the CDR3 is TGTGCCAGCAGTGACCACAGGGATGTGATTGATCAGCCCCAGCATTTT.

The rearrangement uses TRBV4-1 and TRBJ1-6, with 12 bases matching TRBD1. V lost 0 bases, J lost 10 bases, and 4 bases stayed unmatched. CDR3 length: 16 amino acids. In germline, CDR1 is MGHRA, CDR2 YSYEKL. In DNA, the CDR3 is TGCGCCAGCAGCCAAGATCGGGGGACAGGGGGCTCACCCCTCCACTTT. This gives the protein CASSQDRGTGGSPLHF.

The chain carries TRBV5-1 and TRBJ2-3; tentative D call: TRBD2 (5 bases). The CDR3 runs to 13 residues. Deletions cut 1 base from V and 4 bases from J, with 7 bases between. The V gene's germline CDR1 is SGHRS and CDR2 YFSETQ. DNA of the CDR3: TGCGCCAGCAGCTTGATGAGGGCAGATACGCAGTATTTT. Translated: CASSLMRADTQYF.

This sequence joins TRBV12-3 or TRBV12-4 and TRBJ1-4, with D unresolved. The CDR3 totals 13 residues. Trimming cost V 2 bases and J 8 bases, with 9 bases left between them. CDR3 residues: CASSLQLREKLFF. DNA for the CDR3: TGTGCCAGCAGTTTACAACTGCGGGAAAAACTGTTTTTT.

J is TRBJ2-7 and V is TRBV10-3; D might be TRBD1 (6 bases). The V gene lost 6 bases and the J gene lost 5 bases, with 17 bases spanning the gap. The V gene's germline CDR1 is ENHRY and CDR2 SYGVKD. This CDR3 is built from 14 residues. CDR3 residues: CAISGTPGTNEQYF. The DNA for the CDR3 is TGTGCCATCAGCGGCACCCCCGGGACAAACGAGCAGTACTTC.

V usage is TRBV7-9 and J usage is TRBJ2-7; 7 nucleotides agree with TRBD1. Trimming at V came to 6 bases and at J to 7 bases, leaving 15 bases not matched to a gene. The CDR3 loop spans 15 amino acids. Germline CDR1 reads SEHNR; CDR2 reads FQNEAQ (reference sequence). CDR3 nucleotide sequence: TGTGCCAGCAGTCATTGGCGCCTCAGGGGGATGGAGCAGTACTTC. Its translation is CASSHWRLRGMEQYF.

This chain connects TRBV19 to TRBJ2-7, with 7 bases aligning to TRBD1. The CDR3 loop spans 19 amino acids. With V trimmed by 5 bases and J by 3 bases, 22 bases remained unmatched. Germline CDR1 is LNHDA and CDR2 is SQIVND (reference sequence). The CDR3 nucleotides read TGTGCCAGTAGTTCTTTGGGCCGGGACAGAACACCACTCCGCTACGAGCAGTACTTC. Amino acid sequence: CASSSLGRDRTPLRYEQYF.